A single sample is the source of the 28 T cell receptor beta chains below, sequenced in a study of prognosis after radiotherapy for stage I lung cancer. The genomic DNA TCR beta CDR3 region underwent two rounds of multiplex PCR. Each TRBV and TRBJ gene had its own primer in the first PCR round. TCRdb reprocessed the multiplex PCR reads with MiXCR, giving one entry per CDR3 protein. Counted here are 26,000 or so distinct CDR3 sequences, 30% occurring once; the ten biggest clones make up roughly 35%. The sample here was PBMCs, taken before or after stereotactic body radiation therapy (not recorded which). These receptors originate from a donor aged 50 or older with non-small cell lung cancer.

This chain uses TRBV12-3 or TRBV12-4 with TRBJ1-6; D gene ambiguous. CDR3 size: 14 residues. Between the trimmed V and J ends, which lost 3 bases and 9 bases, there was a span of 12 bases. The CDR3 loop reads CASSFIGRGSPLHF. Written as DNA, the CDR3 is TGTGCCAGCAGTTTTATAGGGCGGGGTTCACCCCTCCACTTT.

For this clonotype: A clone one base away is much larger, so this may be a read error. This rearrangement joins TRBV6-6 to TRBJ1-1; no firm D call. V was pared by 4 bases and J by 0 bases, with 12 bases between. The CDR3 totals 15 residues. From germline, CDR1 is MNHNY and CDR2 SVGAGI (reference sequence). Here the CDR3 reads CASSCLAKLNTEAFF. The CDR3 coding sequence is TGTGCCAGCAGTTGTCTAGCCAAATTGAACACTGAAGCTTTCTTT.

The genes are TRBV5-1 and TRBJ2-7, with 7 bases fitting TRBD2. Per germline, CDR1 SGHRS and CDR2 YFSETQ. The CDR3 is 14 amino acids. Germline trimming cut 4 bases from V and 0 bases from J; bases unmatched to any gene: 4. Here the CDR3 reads CASSPGLNSYEQYF. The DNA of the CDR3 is TGCGCCAGCAGCCCGGGACTAAACTCCTACGAGCAGTACTTC.

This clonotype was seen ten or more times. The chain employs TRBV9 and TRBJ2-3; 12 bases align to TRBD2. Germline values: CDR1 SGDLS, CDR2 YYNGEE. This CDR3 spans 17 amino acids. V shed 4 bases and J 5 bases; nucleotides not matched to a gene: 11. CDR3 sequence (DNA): TGTGCCAGCAGCTCAAGACTAGCGGGAGATCGCGGAGATACGCAGTATTTT. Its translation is CASSSRLAGDRGDTQYF.

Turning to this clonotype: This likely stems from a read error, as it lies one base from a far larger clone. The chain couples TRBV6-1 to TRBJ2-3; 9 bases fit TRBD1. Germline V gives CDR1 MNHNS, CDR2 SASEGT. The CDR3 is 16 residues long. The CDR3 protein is CASSDSRQGGADTKYF. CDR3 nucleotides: TGTGCCAGCAGTGACTCGAGACAGGGGGGAGCAGATACGAAGTATTTT.

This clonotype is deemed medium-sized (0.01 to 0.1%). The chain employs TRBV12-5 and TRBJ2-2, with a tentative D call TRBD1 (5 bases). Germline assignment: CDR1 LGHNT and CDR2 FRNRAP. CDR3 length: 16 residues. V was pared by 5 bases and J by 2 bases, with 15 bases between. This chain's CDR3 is CASGAEGAFNTGELFF. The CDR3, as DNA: TGTGCTAGTGGTGCAGAAGGGGCCTTCAACACCGGGGAGCTGTTTTTT.

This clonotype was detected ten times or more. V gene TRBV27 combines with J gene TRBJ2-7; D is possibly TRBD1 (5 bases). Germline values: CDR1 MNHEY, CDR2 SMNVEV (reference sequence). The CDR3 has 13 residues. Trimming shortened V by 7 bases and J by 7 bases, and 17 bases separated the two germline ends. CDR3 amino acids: CASKKTGSWEQYF. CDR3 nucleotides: TGTGCCAGCAAAAAAACAGGTTCCTGGGAGCAGTACTTC.

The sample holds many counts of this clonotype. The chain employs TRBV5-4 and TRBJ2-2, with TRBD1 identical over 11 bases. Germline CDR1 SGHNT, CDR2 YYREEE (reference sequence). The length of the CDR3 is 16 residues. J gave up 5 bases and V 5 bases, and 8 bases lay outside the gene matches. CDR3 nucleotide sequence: TGTGCCAGCAGTCCTTTCCGGGACAGGGGGACCGGGGAGCTGTTTTTT. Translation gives CASSPFRDRGTGELFF. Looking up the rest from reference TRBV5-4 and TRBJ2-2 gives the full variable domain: ETGVTQSPTHLIKTRGQQVTLRCSSQSGHNTVSWYQQALGQGPQFIFQYYREEENGRGNFPPRFSGLQFPNYSSELNVNALELDDSALYLCASSPFRDRGTGELFFGEGSRLTVL.

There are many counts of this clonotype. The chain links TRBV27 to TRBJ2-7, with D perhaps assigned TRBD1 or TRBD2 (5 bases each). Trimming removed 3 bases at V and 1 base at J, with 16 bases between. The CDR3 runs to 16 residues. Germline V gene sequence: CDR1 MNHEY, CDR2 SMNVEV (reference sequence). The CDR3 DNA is TGTGCCAGCAGTTTCTGGGGGAGCTCGGGATCCTACGAGCAGTACTTC. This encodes CASSFWGSSGSYEQYF.

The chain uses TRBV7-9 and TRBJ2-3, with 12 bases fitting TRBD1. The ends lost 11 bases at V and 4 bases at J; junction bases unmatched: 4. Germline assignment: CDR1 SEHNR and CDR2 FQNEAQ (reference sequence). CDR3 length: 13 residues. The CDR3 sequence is CAWDRGLADTQYF. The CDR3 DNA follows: TGTGCCTGGGACAGGGGGCTTGCAGATACGCAGTATTTT.

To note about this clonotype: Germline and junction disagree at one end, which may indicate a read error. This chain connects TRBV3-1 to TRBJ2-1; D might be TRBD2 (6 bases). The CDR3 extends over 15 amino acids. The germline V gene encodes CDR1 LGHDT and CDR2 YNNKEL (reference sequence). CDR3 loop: CAGSQGRTTVNEQFF. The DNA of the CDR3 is TGTGCCGGCAGCCAAGGGCGGACTACGGTGAATGAGCAGTTCTTC.

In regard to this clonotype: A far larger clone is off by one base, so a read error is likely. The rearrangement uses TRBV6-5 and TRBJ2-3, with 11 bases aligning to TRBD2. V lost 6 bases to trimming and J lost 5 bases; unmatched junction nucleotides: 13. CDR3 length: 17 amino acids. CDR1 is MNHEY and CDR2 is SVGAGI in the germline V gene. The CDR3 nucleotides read TGTGCCAGCAGCTGGGGACTAGCGGTGGGAGGGGGAGATACGCAGTATTTT. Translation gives CASSWGLAVGGGDTQYF.

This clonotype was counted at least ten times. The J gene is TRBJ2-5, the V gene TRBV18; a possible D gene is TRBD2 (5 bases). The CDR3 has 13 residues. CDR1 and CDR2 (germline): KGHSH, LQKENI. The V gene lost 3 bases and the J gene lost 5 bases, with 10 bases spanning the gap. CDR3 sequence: CASSPGSGETQYF. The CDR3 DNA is TGTGCCAGCTCACCTGGATCGGGGGAGACCCAGTACTTC.

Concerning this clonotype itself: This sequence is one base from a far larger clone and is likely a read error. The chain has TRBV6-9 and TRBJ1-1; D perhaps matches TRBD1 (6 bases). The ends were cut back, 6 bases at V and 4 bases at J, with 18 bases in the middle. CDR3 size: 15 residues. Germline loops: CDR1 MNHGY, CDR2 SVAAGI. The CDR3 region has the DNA TGTGCCAGCAGCCAACCGAGACAGGCAAGCACTGAAGCTTTCTTT. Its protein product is CASSQPRQASTEAFF.

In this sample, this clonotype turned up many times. The CDR3 sequence: CASSTQGSGWREQYF. The CDR3 DNA is TGTGCCAGCAGCACACAGGGTTCTGGCTGGCGAGAGCAGTACTTC. This rearrangement joins TRBV7-9 to TRBJ2-7; TRBD1 is a possible D gene (6 bases). Germline loops: CDR1 SEHNR, CDR2 FQNEAQ (reference sequence). This CDR3 spans 15 amino acids. The V and J ends lost 5 bases and 7 bases respectively, with 21 bases between them.

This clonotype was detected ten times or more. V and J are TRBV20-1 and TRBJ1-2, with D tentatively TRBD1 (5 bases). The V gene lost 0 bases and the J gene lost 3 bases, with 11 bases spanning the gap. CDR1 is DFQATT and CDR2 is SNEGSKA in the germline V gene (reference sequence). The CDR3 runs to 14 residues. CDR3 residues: CSARDHGADYGYTF. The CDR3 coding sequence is TGCAGTGCTAGAGATCATGGGGCGGACTATGGCTACACCTTC.

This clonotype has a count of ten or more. The chain's CDR3 is CSAGQVYGYTF. The CDR3 coding sequence is TGCAGCGCAGGACAGGTATATGGCTACACCTTC. The chain combines TRBV29-1 with TRBJ1-2; the match to TRBD1 covers 7 bases. Losses at the gene ends were 7 bases for V and 5 bases for J; bases not matched to a gene: 4. CDR1 SQVTM and CDR2 ANQGSEA come from the germline V gene. CDR3 length equals 11 residues.

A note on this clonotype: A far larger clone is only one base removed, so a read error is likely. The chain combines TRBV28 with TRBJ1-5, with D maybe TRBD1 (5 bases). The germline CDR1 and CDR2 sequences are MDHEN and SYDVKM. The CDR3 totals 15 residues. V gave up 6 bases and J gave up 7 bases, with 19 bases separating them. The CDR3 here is CASSLQAVERQPQHF. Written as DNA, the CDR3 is TGTGCCAGCAGCTTACAGGCAGTGGAGAGGCAGCCCCAGCATTTT.

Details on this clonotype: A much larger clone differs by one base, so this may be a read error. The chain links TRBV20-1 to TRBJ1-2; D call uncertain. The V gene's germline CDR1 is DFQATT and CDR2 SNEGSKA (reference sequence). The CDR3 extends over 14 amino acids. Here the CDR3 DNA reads TGCAGTGCTAGACGTAGAAGATCTAACCATGGCTACACCTTC. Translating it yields CSARRRRSNHGYTF.

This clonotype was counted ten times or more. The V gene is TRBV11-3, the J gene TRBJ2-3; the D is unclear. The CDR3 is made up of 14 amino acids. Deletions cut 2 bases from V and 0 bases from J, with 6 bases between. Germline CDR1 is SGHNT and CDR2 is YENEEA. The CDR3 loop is CASSLSASTDTQYF. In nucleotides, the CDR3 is TGTGCCAGCAGCTTATCCGCTAGCACAGATACGCAGTATTTT.

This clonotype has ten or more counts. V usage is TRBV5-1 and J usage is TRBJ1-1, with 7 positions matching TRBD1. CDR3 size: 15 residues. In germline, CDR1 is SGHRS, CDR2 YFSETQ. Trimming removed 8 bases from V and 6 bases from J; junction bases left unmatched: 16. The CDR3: CASRTTWEGASEAFF. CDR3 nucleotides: TGCGCCAGTCGTACCACTTGGGAGGGGGCCTCTGAAGCTTTCTTT.

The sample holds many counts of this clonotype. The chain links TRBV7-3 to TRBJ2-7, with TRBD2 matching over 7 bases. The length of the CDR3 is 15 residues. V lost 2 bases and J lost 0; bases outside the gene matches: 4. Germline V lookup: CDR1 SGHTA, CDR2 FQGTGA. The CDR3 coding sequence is TGTGCCAGCAGCTTACAATCGGGGGGCTCCTACGAGCAGTACTTC. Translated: CASSLQSGGSYEQYF.

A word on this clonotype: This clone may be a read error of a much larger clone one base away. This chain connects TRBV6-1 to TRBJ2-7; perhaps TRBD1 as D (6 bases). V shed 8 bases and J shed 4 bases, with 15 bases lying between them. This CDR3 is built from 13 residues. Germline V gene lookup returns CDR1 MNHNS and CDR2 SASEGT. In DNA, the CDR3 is TGTGCCAGCGGTAAGGGGACAAGGTACGAGCAGTACTTC. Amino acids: CASGKGTRYEQYF.

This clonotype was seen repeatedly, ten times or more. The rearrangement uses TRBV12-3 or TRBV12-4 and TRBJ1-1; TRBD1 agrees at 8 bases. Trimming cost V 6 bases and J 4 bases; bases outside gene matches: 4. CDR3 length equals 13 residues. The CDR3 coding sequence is TGTGCCAGCAGCTGGGACAGGAGCACTGAAGCTTTCTTT. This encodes CASSWDRSTEAFF.

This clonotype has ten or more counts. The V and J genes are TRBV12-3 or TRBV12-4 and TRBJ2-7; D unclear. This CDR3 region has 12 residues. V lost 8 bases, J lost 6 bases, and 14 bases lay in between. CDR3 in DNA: TGTGCCAGCTCCTCCGGTGCCCCCGAGCAGTACTTC. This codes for CASSSGAPEQYF.

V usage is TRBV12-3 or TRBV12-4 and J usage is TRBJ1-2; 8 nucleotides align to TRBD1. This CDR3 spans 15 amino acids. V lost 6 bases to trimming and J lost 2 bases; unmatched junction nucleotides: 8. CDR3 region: CASSKRTGKNYGYTF. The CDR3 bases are TGTGCCAGCAGCAAGAGGACAGGGAAAAACTATGGCTACACCTTC.

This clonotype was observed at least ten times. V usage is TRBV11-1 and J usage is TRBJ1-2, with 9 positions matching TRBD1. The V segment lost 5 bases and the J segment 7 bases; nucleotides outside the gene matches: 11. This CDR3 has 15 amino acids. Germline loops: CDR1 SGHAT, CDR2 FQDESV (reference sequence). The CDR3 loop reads CASSPQTGGQGGYTF. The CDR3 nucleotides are TGTGCCAGCAGCCCCCAGACAGGGGGTCAAGGTGGCTACACCTTC. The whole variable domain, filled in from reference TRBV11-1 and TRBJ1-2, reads EAEVAQSPRYKITEKSQAVAFWCDPISGHATLYWYRQILGQGPELLVQFQDESVVDDSQLPKDRFSAERLKGVDSTLKIQPAELGDSAMYLCASSPQTGGQGGYTFGSGTRLTVV.

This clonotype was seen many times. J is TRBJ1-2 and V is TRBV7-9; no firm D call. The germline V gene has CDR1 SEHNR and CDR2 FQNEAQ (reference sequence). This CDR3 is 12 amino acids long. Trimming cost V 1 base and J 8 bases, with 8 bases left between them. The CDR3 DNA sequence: TGTGCCAGCAGCTTAGACCTCGTCGGCTACACCTTC. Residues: CASSLDLVGYTF.